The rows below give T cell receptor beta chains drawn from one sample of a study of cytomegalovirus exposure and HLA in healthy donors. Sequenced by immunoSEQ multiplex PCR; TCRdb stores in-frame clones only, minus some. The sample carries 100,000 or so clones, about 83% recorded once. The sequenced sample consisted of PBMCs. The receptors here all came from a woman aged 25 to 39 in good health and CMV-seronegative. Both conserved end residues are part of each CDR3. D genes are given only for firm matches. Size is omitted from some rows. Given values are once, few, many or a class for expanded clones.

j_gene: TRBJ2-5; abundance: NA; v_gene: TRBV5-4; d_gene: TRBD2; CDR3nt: TGTGCCAGCAGCTTGAGGGCGGGAGAAGAGACCCAGTACTTC; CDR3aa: CASSLRAGEETQYF
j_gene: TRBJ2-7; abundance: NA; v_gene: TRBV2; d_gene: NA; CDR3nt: TGTGCCAGCAGACCTACCTACGAGCAGTACTTC; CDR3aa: CASRPTYEQYF
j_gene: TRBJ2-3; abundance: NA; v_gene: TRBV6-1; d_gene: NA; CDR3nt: TGTGCCAGCAGCCTTCGGACAGCAGATACGCAGTATTTT; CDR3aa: CASSLRTADTQYF
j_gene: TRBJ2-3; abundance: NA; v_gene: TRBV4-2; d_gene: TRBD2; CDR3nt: TGTGCCAGCAGTTCTAGCGGGGCTAGCACAGATACGCAGTATTTT; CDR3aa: CASSSSGASTDTQYF
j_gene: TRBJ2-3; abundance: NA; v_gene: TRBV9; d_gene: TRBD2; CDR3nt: TGTGCCAGCAGCGTAAGTCCGGGACTAGCGGGGGGGCCGACAGATACGCAGTATTTT; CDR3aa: CASSVSPGLAGGPTDTQYF
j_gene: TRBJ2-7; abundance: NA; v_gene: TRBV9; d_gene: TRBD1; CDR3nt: TGTGCCAGCAGCGTGGCGGGACAGGGGGCGATCTACGAGCAGTACTTC; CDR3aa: CASSVAGQGAIYEQYF
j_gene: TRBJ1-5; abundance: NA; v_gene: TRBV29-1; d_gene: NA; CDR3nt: TGCAGCGTGCAGACAGGCCAGAATCAGCCCCAGCATTTT; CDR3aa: CSVQTGQNQPQHF
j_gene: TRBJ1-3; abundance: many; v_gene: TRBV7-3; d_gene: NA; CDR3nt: TGTGCCAGCGGGCTGAACTCTGGAAACACCATATATTTT; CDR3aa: CASGLNSGNTIYF
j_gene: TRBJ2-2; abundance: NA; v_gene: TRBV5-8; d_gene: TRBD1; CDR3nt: TGTGCCAGCAGCTGGGACAGTTCTACCGGGGAGCTGTTTTTT; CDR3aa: CASSWDSSTGELFF
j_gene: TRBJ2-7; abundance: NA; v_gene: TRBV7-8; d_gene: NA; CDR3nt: TGTGCCAGCAGGGACTACTACGAGCAGTACTTC; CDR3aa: CASRDYYEQYF
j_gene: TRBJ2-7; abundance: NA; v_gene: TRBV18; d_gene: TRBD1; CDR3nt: TGTGCCAGCTCACCAGGCGGACAGGGGGCGCCGGGCGAGCAGTACTTC; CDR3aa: CASSPGGQGAPGEQYF
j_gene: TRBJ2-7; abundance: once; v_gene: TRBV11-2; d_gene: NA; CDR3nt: TGTGCCAGCAGCCCTTCTCCAGACCAGGGCTCCTACGAGCAGTACTTC; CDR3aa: CASSPSPDQGSYEQYF
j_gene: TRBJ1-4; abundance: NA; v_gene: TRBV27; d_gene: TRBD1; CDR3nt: TGTGCCAGCAGTCCAGGGGGCATTAATGAAAAACTGTTTTTT; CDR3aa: CASSPGGINEKLFF
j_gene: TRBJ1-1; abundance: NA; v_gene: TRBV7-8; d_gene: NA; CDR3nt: TGTGCCAGCAGCTTAGGAGCGATTCGGGATGGGGCTTTCTTT; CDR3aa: CASSLGAIRDGAFF
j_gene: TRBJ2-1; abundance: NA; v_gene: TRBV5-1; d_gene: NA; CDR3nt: TGCGCCAGCAGTGGAGGATCCTACAATGAGCAGTTCTTC; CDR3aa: CASSGGSYNEQFF
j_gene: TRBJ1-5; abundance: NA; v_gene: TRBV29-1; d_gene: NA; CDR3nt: TGCAGCGTTGAAGAGACGGGGGTTTCGCCCCAGCATTTT; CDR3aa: CSVEETGVSPQHF
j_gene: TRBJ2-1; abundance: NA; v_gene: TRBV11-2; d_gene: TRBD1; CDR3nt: TGTGCCAGCAGCCCATGGACAGGGGTGAACAATGAGCAGTTCTTC; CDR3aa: CASSPWTGVNNEQFF
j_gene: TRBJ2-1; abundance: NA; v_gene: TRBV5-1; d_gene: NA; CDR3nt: TGCGCCAGCAGCTTGGGACGGGACAATGAGCAGTTCTTC; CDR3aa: CASSLGRDNEQFF
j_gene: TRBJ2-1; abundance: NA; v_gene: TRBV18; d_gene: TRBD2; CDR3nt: TGTGCCAGCTCAGCAACTAGCGGGGGGGCCTGGGATGAGCAGTTCTTC; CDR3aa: CASSATSGGAWDEQFF
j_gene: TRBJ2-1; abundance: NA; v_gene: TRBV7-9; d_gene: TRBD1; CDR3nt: TGTGCCAGCAGCTCCGGACAGGGTTCCTACAATGAGCAGTTCTTC; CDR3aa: CASSSGQGSYNEQFF
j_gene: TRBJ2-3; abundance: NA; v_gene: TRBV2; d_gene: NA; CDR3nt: TGTGCCAGCAGTGAACTTGGTGGGCCCGGAGATACGCAGTATTTT; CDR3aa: CASSELGGPGDTQYF
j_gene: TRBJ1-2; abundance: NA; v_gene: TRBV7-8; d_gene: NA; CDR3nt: TGTGCCAGCAGCCCACGCCCGGGATCGAACTATGGCTACACCTTC; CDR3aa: CASSPRPGSNYGYTF
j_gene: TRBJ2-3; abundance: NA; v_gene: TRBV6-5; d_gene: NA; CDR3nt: TGTGCCAGCAGTCAGGGGAGGGGCGGAGGGGATACGCAGTATTTT; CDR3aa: CASSQGRGGGDTQYF
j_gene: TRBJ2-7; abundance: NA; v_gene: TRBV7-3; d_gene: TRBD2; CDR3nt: TGTGCCAGCAGCCTGGTAGCGGGAGGGCCGGTCGAGCAGTACTTC; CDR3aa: CASSLVAGGPVEQYF
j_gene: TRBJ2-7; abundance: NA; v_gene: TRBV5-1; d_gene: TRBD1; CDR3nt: TGCGCCAGCAGCGAGGGGGACAGACACTCCTACGAGCAGTACTTC; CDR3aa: CASSEGDRHSYEQYF
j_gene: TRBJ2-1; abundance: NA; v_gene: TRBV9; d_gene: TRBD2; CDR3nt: TGTGCCAGCAGCGAGCGGGATAGGGGCAATGAGCAGTTCTTC; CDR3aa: CASSERDRGNEQFF
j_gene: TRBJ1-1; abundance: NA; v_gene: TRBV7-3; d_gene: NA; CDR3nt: TGTGCCAGCAGCTCCTGGGGGGGCGCGAACACTGAAGCTTTCTTT; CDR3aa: CASSSWGGANTEAFF
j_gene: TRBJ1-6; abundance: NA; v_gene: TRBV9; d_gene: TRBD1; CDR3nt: TGTGCCAGCAGCGTAGCAGGGACAGGGGGGAATTCACCCCTCCACTTT; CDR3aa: CASSVAGTGGNSPLHF
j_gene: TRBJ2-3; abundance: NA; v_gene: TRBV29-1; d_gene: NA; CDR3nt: TGCAGCGAGGTGGGGATTGGACAGAGCACAGATACGCAGTATTTT; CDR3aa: CSEVGIGQSTDTQYF
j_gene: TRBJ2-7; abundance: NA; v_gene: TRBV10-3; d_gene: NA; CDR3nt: TGTGCCATCAGCGCCTCCGCTCGACAGGTAGACGAGCAGTACTTC; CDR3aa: CAISASARQVDEQYF
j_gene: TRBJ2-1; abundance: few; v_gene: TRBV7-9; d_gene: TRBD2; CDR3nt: TGTGCCAGCAGCCTACGGGGGGAGATTCACAATGAGCAGTTCTTC; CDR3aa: CASSLRGEIHNEQFF
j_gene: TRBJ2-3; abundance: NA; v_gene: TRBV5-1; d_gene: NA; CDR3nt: TGCGCCAGCAGCTTGGTGCGGCGGAGAGGAGATACGCAGTATTTT; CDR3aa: CASSLVRRRGDTQYF
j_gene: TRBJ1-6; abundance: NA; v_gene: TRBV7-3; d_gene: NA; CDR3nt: TGTGCCAGCAGCTTGCGGGGGGAGGGCTCACCCCTCCACTTT; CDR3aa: CASSLRGEGSPLHF
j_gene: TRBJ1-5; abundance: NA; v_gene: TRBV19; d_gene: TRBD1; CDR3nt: TGTGCCAGTAGTAGGGACAGGCTAAGGCCCCAGCATTTT; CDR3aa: CASSRDRLRPQHF
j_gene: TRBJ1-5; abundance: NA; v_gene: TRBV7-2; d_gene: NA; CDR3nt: TGTGCCAGCAGCCGGACACTCAATAGCAATCAGCCCCAGCATTTT; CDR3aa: CASSRTLNSNQPQHF
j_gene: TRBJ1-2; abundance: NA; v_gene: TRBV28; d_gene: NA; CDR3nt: TGTGCCAGCAGTTCACCTCCAGGGTACGGCTACACCTTC; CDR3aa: CASSSPPGYGYTF
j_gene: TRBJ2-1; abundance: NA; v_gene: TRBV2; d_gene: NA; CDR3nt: TGTGCCAGCAGTTACGACAGCTACAATGAGCAGTTCTTC; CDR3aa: CASSYDSYNEQFF
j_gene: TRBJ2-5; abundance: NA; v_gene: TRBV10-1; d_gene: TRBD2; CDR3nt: TGCGCCAGCAGTGGAGTACCTAGGACTAGCGGAGAGACCCAGTACTTC; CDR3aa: CASSGVPRTSGETQYF
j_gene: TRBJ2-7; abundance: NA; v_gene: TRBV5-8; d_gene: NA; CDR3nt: TGTGCCAGCAGCCGGGACGGACAGACAAAGATTCATTACGAGCAGTACTTC; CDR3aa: CASSRDGQTKIHYEQYF
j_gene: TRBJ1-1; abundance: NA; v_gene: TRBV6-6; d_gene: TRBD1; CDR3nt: TGTGCCAGCAGATCGACAGGGGGATCGAACACTGAAGCTTTCTTT; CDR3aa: CASRSTGGSNTEAFF
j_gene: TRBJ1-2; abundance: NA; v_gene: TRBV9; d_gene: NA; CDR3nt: TGTGCCAGCAGCGTAAGTCCCAGAAACTATGGCTACACCTTC; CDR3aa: CASSVSPRNYGYTF
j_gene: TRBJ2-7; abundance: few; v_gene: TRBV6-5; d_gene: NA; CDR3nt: TGTGCCAGCAGTTACCAACAGGGTAACACCTACGAGCAGTACTTC; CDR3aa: CASSYQQGNTYEQYF
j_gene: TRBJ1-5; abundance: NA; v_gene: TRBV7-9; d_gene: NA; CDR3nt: TGTGCCAGCAGCTTCGAAGGAGGACAGCCCCAGCATTTT; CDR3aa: CASSFEGGQPQHF
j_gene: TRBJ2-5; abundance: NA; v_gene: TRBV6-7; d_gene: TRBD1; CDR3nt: TGTGCCAGCAGAGAGACAGGGAGCGAGACCCAGTACTTC; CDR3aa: CASRETGSETQYF
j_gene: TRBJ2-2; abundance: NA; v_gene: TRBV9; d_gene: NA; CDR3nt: TGTGCCAGCAGCGAGGGAGGTAGAACCGGGGAGCTGTTTTTT; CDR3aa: CASSEGGRTGELFF
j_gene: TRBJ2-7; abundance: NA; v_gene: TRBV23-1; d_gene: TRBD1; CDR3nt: TGCGCCAGCAGTCAACGGTTCCGGGACAGAACCTACGAGCAGTACTTC; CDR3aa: CASSQRFRDRTYEQYF
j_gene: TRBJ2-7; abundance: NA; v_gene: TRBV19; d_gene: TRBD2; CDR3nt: TGTGCCAGTAGTACCAGCGGGGGGGGTACCTACGAGCAGTACTTC; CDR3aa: CASSTSGGGTYEQYF
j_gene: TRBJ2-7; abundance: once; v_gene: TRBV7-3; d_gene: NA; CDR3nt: TGTGCCAGCAGCACCGGGGGTGTGCAGTACTTC; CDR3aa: CASSTGGVQYF
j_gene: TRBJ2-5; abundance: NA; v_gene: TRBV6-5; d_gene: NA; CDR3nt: TGTGCCAGCAGTTACTCGAAAAGCAGCGGGGAGACCCAGTACTTC; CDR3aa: CASSYSKSSGETQYF
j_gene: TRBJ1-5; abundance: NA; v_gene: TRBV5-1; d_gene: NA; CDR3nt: TGCGCCAGCAGCTTGGCCGTCAATCAGCCCCAGCATTTT; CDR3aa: CASSLAVNQPQHF
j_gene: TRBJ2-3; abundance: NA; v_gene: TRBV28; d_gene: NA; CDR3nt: TGTGCCAGCAGCACCACCGCGGGACGAGGGCAGTATTTT; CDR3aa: CASSTTAGRGQYF
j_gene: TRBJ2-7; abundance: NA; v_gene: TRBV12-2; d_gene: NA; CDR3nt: TGTGCAAGTCGCTTATTTTGGCACGACTTCTCCTACGAGCAGTACTTC; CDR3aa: CASRLFWHDFSYEQYF
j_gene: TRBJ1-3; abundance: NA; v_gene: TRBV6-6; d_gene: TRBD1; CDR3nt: TGTGCCAGCACCCCGCTACAGGGGGCTGGAAACACCATATATTTT; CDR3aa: CASTPLQGAGNTIYF
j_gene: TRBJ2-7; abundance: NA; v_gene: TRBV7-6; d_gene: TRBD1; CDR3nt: TGTGCCAGCAGCCCAAGCACCGGGACAGGGGTCTACGAGCAGTACTTC; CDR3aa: CASSPSTGTGVYEQYF